Reported below is one T cell receptor beta chain. What it recognizes is unknown. Trimming at V came to 3 bases and at J to 3 bases, leaving 0 bases not matched to a gene. The CDR3 extends over 13 amino acids. These data belong to a study of identifying expanded T cells in peripheral blood. TCRdb's copy holds only in-frame clones and misses some; the assay was immunoSEQ multiplex PCR. Among fewer than 80,000 clones, around four fifths were seen once, and the ten largest hold 19%. Study-level points and caveats: Variance in clone template counts between roughly 2-week samples significantly increased with total template count across all healthy donors.

This sequence was found in a person aged 18 to 75 in good health. Sequencing was performed on blood. V and J are TRBV5-3 and TRBJ2-3; 8 bases are shared with TRBD2. TRBV5-3 has ORF status, its function being uncertain. CDR3 DNA: TGTGCCAGAAGCTGCGGGGGGACAGATACGCAGTATTTT. Translation gives CARSCGGTDTQYF.